The rows below give T cell receptor beta chains drawn from one sample of a study of early T cells in non-severe SARS-CoV-2 infection. TCRdb redid the calling of the 5' RACE reads with MiXCR, one entry per CDR3 protein. The sample holds 98,000 or so distinct CDR3 sequences, less than 15% seen once. The sequences come from whole blood, collected at baseline. These receptors came from an adult who was a healthcare worker with PCR-confirmed SARS-CoV-2 infection or an uninfected control (not recorded which). The CDR3 runs from the conserved cysteine through the conserved F or W. Each record gives: clone size, D gene, V gene, J gene, CDR3 DNA, CDR3 protein. The D gene is left open where the match is weak. Clone size is not always given. Where it is, it says once, few, many or a class for expanded clones.

NA	TRBD1	TRBV20-1	TRBJ2-1	TGCAGTGCTAGAGATGGGGGACAGGGATACAATGAGCAGTTCTTC	CSARDGGQGYNEQFF
NA	NA	TRBV7-8	TRBJ1-1	TGTGCCAGCAGCTTGTGGGAGACCATGAACACTGAAGCTTTCTTT	CASSLWETMNTEAFF
many	NA	TRBV20-1	TRBJ2-1	TGCAGTGCCCCCGAGCGGATCTACAATGAGCAGTTCTTC	CSAPERIYNEQFF
few	TRBD2	TRBV30	TRBJ2-3	TGTGCCGGATCCGGGACTAGCGGGGCTAGCACAGATACGCAGTATTTT	CAGSGTSGASTDTQYF
NA	NA	TRBV11-2	TRBJ2-1	TGTGCCAGCAGCCCCGAGGCCATGGTGGGTAAAGAGCAGTTCTTC	CASSPEAMVGKEQFF
few	NA	TRBV7-3	TRBJ2-3	TGTGCCAGCAGCCTACCTCCGGGACCCGGTGTAACTTATACGCAGTATTTT	CASSLPPGPGVTYTQYF
NA	NA	TRBV7-9	TRBJ1-1	TGTGCCAGCAGCTCCAAAGTACTGGGGGAGAACACTGAAGCTTTCTTT	CASSSKVLGENTEAFF
NA	NA	TRBV28	TRBJ2-3	TGTGCCAGCAAGAGAGGGGGGGGCACAGATACGCAGTATTTT	CASKRGGGTDTQYF
NA	TRBD2	TRBV7-6	TRBJ2-3	TGTGCCAGCAGCTTAGGACTAGCGGGAGGAGGAGATACGCAGTATTTT	CASSLGLAGGGDTQYF
few	TRBD1	TRBV6-1	TRBJ1-4	TGTGCCAGCAGTGAAGGGGACAGTGCTAATGAAAAACTGTTTTTT	CASSEGDSANEKLFF
few	TRBD2	TRBV9	TRBJ2-7	TGTGCCAGCAGCGGATCCGGGACTAGCGGGAGCTACGAGCAGTACTTC	CASSGSGTSGSYEQYF
NA	TRBD1	TRBV6-6	TRBJ1-2	TGTGCCACCTTAAGGACAGGGACCGGTGGCTACACCTTC	CATLRTGTGGYTF
NA	NA	TRBV29-1	TRBJ2-3	TGCAGCGTTGAAGATTATGCAGGGGATACGCAGTATTTT	CSVEDYAGDTQYF
many	NA	TRBV6-1	TRBJ2-7	TGTGCCAGCAGTGAACCCCCCGGGGTGTCCTACGAGCAGTACTTC	CASSEPPGVSYEQYF
many	TRBD2	TRBV5-1	TRBJ2-5	TGCGCCAGCCGACTAGCGGGGCAAGAGACCCAGTACTTC	CASRLAGQETQYF
NA	NA	TRBV11-2	TRBJ2-1	TGTGCCAGCACCCGCGGGAATGAGCAGTTCTTC	CASTRGNEQFF
few	NA	TRBV7-9	TRBJ2-5	TGTGCCAGCAGCTTGTCAGGAGGCGAGACCCAGTACTTC	CASSLSGGETQYF
NA	NA	TRBV30	TRBJ2-1	TGTGCCTGGGGAATGGCAGCCTGGTACAATGAGCAGTTCTTC	CAWGMAAWYNEQFF
NA	NA	TRBV18	TRBJ1-1	TGTGCCAGCTCACCACCGCAGGACAGAACGGTTGCTTTCTTT	CASSPPQDRTVAFF
few	NA	TRBV28	TRBJ1-1	TGTGCCAGCAGTTTAGGCAGGGCGGACACTGAAGCTTTCTTT	CASSLGRADTEAFF
few	NA	TRBV6-1	TRBJ1-3	TGTGCCAGCGGAGTTTCCAGGGGTGCTGGAAACACCATATATTTT	CASGVSRGAGNTIYF
many	NA	TRBV10-3	TRBJ2-7	TGTGCCATCAGTAAGGGTCCTACCCCAAGCGAGCAGTACTTC	CAISKGPTPSEQYF
few	NA	TRBV18	TRBJ1-3	TGTGCCAGCTCCCAAGTGGGCCAGGGTCTGGCTGGAAACACCATATATTTT	CASSQVGQGLAGNTIYF
NA	TRBD2	TRBV20-1	TRBJ2-5	TGCAGTGCTTCTAGACTAGCGGGGGGGCCCGGAGAGACCCAGTACTTC	CSASRLAGGPGETQYF